Below are 8 T cell receptor beta chains sequenced from a single sample in a study of shared clonotypes between healthy human individuals. The table came from immunoSEQ multiplex PCR; TCRdb's copy has only in-frame clones and leaves some out. The table includes about 580,000 clones, 95% to 98% detected once. CD45RO-negative cells were positively selected for CCR7, leaving out terminally differentiated effector memory CD45RA+ cells. Sample: naive CD8+ T cells sorted from blood. All receptors come from a man aged 25 to 40 in good health.

This chain uses TRBV15 with TRBJ2-7; the match to TRBD2 covers 8 bases. The CDR3 extends over 17 amino acids. Per germline, CDR1 LNHNV and CDR2 YYDKDF (reference sequence). V gave up 1 base and J gave up 1 base; unmatched junction bases: 9. The CDR3 protein is CATSRVIATSESYEQYF. The CDR3, as DNA: TGTGCCACCAGCAGAGTTATAGCGACTAGCGAATCCTACGAGCAGTACTTC.

The chain has TRBV19 and TRBJ1-2; 9 bases are a match to TRBD1. The CDR3 loop spans 17 amino acids. V trimming: 7 bases; J trimming: 4 bases; junction bases outside the gene matches: 16. From germline, CDR1 is LNHDA and CDR2 SQIVND (reference sequence). Here the CDR3 reads CASNGGLGTGPLYGYTF. For the CDR3, the DNA is TGTGCCAGTAACGGAGGGTTAGGGACAGGGCCCCTCTATGGCTACACCTTC.

The gene calls are TRBV6-5 and TRBJ2-7; no definite D call. V was cut by 0 bases and J by 4 bases, with 7 bases left in between. The CDR3 is made up of 13 amino acids. Germline lookup yields CDR1 MNHEY and CDR2 SVGAGI. For the CDR3, the DNA is TGTGCCAGCAGTTACTCGAACTTTTACGAGCAGTACTTC. Protein product: CASSYSNFYEQYF.

To note about this clone: Other DNA sequences within the sample encode an identical CDR3. The CDR3 here is CASSFGETQYF. The CDR3 DNA follows: TGTGCCAGCAGCTTCGGGGAGACCCAGTACTTC. V gene TRBV7-9 combines with J gene TRBJ2-5, with D uncertain. Between the trimmed V and J ends, which lost 3 bases and 5 bases, there was a span of 4 bases. CDR1 and CDR2 from the germline V gene are SEHNR and FQNEAQ (reference sequence). CDR3 size: 11 residues.

The rearrangement joins TRBV27 to TRBJ2-7, with TRBD1 matching 9 bases. The J segment lost 3 bases and the V segment lost 1 base, leaving 4 bases of the junction unmatched. Per germline, CDR1 MNHEY and CDR2 SMNVEV (reference sequence). The CDR3 runs to 15 residues. The CDR3 DNA reads as TGTGCCAGCAGTTTATTCGGGACAGGGAACTACGAGCAGTACTTC. Amino acid sequence: CASSLFGTGNYEQYF.

The V and J genes are TRBV4-3 and TRBJ2-3, with TRBD2 as a possible D gene (6 bases). Looked up from germline, CDR1 is LGHNA and CDR2 is YSLEER. The CDR3 loop spans 16 amino acids. Trimming stripped 1 base from V and 4 bases from J, with 15 bases between. The CDR3 region has the DNA TGCGCCAGCAGCCAAGTCCGCGGGGCTGGGGCAGATACGCAGTATTTT. Encoded protein: CASSQVRGAGADTQYF.

This chain connects TRBV27 to TRBJ1-4; the D gene is possibly TRBD1 (5 bases). Germline V gene lookup returns CDR1 MNHEY and CDR2 SMNVEV (reference sequence). The V end lost 5 bases, the J end lost 7 bases, and 23 bases lay between the germline ends. The CDR3 is 17 residues long. CDR3 coding DNA: TGTGCCAGCAGTAACGTTCGGGAGGGCGAGGGGAGTGAAAAACTGTTTTTT. Protein sequence: CASSNVREGEGSEKLFF.

This chain links TRBV10-3 with TRBJ2-7; D unclear. The V gene's germline CDR1 is ENHRY and CDR2 SYGVKD. V was pared by 0 bases and J by 3 bases, with 12 bases between. This CDR3 contains 15 residues. The CDR3 DNA follows: TGTGCCATCAGTGAGTCCTCCAGGACGGACTACGAGCAGTACTTC. This encodes CAISESSRTDYEQYF.